The 24 T cell receptor beta chains listed next were all sequenced from one sample in a study of blood T cell repertoires in COVID-19. Profiling relied on immunoSEQ multiplex PCR, and the TCRdb table lists in-frame clones only, not all of them. Seen here are approximately 70,000 clones, 80% to 95% observed once, and the top ten hold roughly 14%. The sequenced sample was peripheral blood. The receptors derive from a human donor with active COVID-19. The donor label of this sample is uncertain.

The rearrangement uses TRBV18 and TRBJ2-5; 9 nucleotides agree with TRBD2. The CDR3 has 17 amino acids. Trimming removed 6 bases from V and 4 bases from J; junction bases left unmatched: 15. Germline V gene data show CDR1 as KGHSH and CDR2 as LQKENI. CDR3 residues: CASSLNPPSGIGETQYF. In DNA, the CDR3 is TGTGCCAGCTCCCTTAACCCGCCTAGCGGGATCGGAGAGACCCAGTACTTC.

This CDR3 reads CASSLLGGSSYNEQFF. The CDR3 bases are TGTGCCAGCAGCCTCCTGGGCGGGAGCTCCTACAATGAGCAGTTCTTC. The J gene is TRBJ2-1, the V gene TRBV14; 7 bases are shared with TRBD2. J was trimmed by 0 bases and V by 4 bases; bases with no gene match: 6. This CDR3 comprises 16 residues. The germline gives CDR1 SGHDN, CDR2 FVKESK.

The chain recombines TRBV11-3 with TRBJ2-7; 8 bases line up with TRBD2. CDR1 SGHNT and CDR2 YENEEA come from the germline V gene. Unmatched junction bases numbered 15, after V lost 4 bases and J lost 1 base. The CDR3 sequence is 18 residues long. CDR3 protein: CASSSTGRPAGVSYEQYF. The DNA of the CDR3 is TGTGCCAGCAGCTCTACAGGACGCCCAGCGGGAGTATCCTACGAGCAGTACTTC.

The chain employs TRBV24-1 and TRBJ1-2; 9 positions match TRBD1. This CDR3 region has 15 residues. In germline, CDR1 is KGHDR, CDR2 SFDVKD. The trim removed 3 bases at V and 6 bases at J, leaving 7 bases unmatched. The CDR3 DNA is TGTGCCACCAGTGATGGGGACAGGGATTTGCATGGCTACACCTTC. Translating gives CATSDGDRDLHGYTF.

The table lists this clone with a count of one. This chain uses TRBV19 with TRBJ2-3; D perhaps matches TRBD2 (6 bases). Germline CDR1 is LNHDA and CDR2 is SQIVND (reference sequence). The CDR3 loop spans 15 amino acids. V gave up 5 bases and J gave up 2 bases, with 14 bases separating them. The DNA for the CDR3 is TGTGCCAGTAGTCCCGGACTACAACACACAGATACGCAGTATTTT. Protein: CASSPGLQHTDTQYF.

The CDR3 DNA follows: TGCGCCAGCAGCCAAGGCCCGTCACAGGGACCCTACGAGCAGTACTTC. This gives the protein CASSQGPSQGPYEQYF. The chain couples TRBV4-3 to TRBJ2-7, with a tentative D call TRBD1 (6 bases). Germline V gives CDR1 LGHNA, CDR2 YSLEER. The CDR3 loop spans 16 amino acids. With 1 base removed from V and 2 bases from J, the gap between germline ends came to 15 bases.

This sequence joins TRBV24-1 and TRBJ2-5; 10 nucleotides match TRBD1. CDR1 is KGHDR, CDR2 SFDVKD, per germline. V lost 4 bases and J lost 2; bases outside the gene matches: 6. The CDR3 loop spans 16 amino acids. Written as DNA, the CDR3 is TGTGCCACCAGTGAGGGGGACAGGGGAGGACAAGAGACCCAGTACTTC. Translated, it gives CATSEGDRGGQETQYF.

The chain is built from TRBV28 and TRBJ1-4; 9 positions agree with TRBD1. V lost 7 bases and J lost 7; bases outside the gene matches: 7. CDR1 MDHEN and CDR2 SYDVKM come from the germline V gene. This CDR3 is 14 amino acids long. CDR3 DNA sequence: TGTGCCAGCACCTCGGGACAGGGCTCTGAAAAACTGTTTTTT. As protein: CASTSGQGSEKLFF.

The chain employs TRBV5-1 and TRBJ2-2; 9 nucleotides align to TRBD1. Per the germline V gene, CDR1 is SGHRS and CDR2 is YFSETQ. Trimming removed 1 base from V and 6 bases from J; junction bases left unmatched: 7. There are 16 residues in the CDR3. The CDR3 DNA reads as TGCGCCAGCAGCTTGATAACAGGGGGCGCGTCCGGGGAGCTGTTTTTT. Protein product: CASSLITGGASGELFF. Combining the CDR3 with reference TRBV5-1 and TRBJ2-2 gives the whole variable domain KAGVTQTPRYLIKTRGQQVTLSCSPISGHRSVSWYQQTPGQGLQFLFEYFSETQRNKGNFPGRFSGRQFSNSRSEMNVSTLELGDSALYLCASSLITGGASGELFFGEGSRLTVL.

This rearrangement joins TRBV28 to TRBJ2-7, with TRBD1 matching over 9 bases. V lost 6 bases, J lost 0 bases, and 3 bases stayed unmatched. This CDR3 is 14 amino acids long. CDR1 MDHEN and CDR2 SYDVKM come from the germline V gene. As DNA, the CDR3 is TGTGCCAGCAGGACAGGGGGGAGCTCCTACGAGCAGTACTTC. The encoded protein is CASRTGGSSYEQYF.

The gene calls are TRBV14 and TRBJ2-3, with TRBD1 matching over 8 bases. The CDR3 contains 17 residues. Germline lookup yields CDR1 SGHDN and CDR2 FVKESK. After removal of 1 base from V and 0 bases from J, the junction contained 6 bases not matched to a gene. CDR3 sequence (DNA): TGTGCCAGCAGCCAAGGGACAGGGACGAGGAGCACAGATACGCAGTATTTT. It is translated as CASSQGTGTRSTDTQYF.

This clone showed up just once. V gene TRBV7-9 combines with J gene TRBJ2-7; TRBD2 matches 8 bases. CDR1 SEHNR and CDR2 FQNEAQ come from the germline V gene (reference sequence). This CDR3 is built from 14 residues. Germline trimming cut 3 bases from V and 4 bases from J; bases unmatched to any gene: 5. The CDR3 reads CASSFSPSGYEQYF. Here the CDR3 DNA reads TGTGCCAGCAGCTTCAGTCCTAGCGGGTACGAGCAGTACTTC.

CDR3 residues: CASSSARETQYF. The CDR3 coding sequence is TGTGCCAGCAGCTCTGCCCGGGAGACCCAGTACTTC. The V gene is TRBV7-8, the J gene TRBJ2-5; D gene uncertain. The germline CDR1 and CDR2 sequences are SGHVS and FQNEAQ. V gave up 4 bases and J gave up 5 bases, with 8 bases separating them. There are 12 residues in the CDR3.

CDR3 in DNA: TGTGCCAGCAGCCAAGAGTACATAGCGGGAGGGGGGGAGACCCAGTACTTC. This encodes CASSQEYIAGGGETQYF. The chain uses TRBV3-1 (or the pseudogene TRBV3-2) and TRBJ2-5; TRBD2 matches at 11 bases. J was trimmed by 5 bases and V by 0 bases; bases with no gene match: 8. The germline V gene encodes CDR1 LGHDT and CDR2 YNNKEL (reference sequence). This CDR3 contains 17 residues.

The chain employs TRBV18 and TRBJ2-3; D may be TRBD1 (6 bases). There are 16 residues in the CDR3. V was shortened by 4 bases and J by 0 bases, with 14 bases between the two germline ends. The germline V gene has CDR1 KGHSH and CDR2 LQKENI. The CDR3 sequence is CASSRVDRTSTDTQYF. The CDR3 bases are TGTGCCAGCTCACGGGTCGACAGGACTAGCACAGATACGCAGTATTTT.

J is TRBJ2-2 and V is TRBV3-1 (or the pseudogene TRBV3-2), with D uncertain. Trimming removed 3 bases at V and 1 base at J, with 6 bases between. Looked up from germline, CDR1 is LGHDT and CDR2 is YNNKEL (reference sequence). The CDR3 totals 14 residues. The CDR3 DNA follows: TGTGCCAGCAGCCAGCGAGGGAACACCGGGGAGCTGTTTTTT. This codes for CASSQRGNTGELFF.

This rearrangement joins TRBV5-1 to TRBJ1-2, with a weak D call TRBD1 (6 bases). V was shortened by 4 bases and J by 8 bases, with 12 bases between the two germline ends. The CDR3 is 12 amino acids. Germline V lookup: CDR1 SGHRS, CDR2 YFSETQ. The CDR3: CASSPPGQGYTF. In DNA form, the CDR3 reads TGCGCCAGCAGCCCTCCCGGACAGGGCTACACCTTC.

The chain employs TRBV18 and TRBJ1-5; 9 bases map to TRBD1. V shed 6 bases and J 4 bases; nucleotides not matched to a gene: 7. The CDR3 runs 15 residues. Germline loops: CDR1 KGHSH, CDR2 LQKENI. Here the CDR3 DNA reads TGTGCCAGCTCTAACAACAGGGGGCAGAATCAGCCCCAGCATTTT. The encoded protein is CASSNNRGQNQPQHF. Filled out from reference TRBV18 and TRBJ1-5, the complete variable domain reads NAGVMQNPRHLVRRRGQEARLRCSPMKGHSHVYWYRQLPEEGLKFMVYLQKENIIDESGMPKERFSAEFPKEGPSILRIQQVVRGDSAAYFCASSNNRGQNQPQHFGDGTRLSIL.

The rearrangement uses TRBV28 and TRBJ1-1; D may be TRBD1 (5 bases). Between the trimmed V and J ends, which lost 4 bases and 6 bases, there was a span of 18 bases. Germline assignment: CDR1 MDHEN and CDR2 SYDVKM. The CDR3 is 15 amino acids. The DNA for the CDR3 is TGTGCCAGCAGTTCCCCCACGGGGGGATGGGCTGAAGCTTTCTTT. It encodes CASSSPTGGWAEAFF.

The chain employs TRBV27 and TRBJ1-3; D possibly corresponds to TRBD1 (6 bases). V was shortened by 6 bases and J by 0 bases, with 21 bases between the two germline ends. Germline CDR1 MNHEY, CDR2 SMNVEV (reference sequence). The CDR3 runs 18 residues. The CDR3 bases are TGTGCCAGCAGAAGCTCAACCTTTAGACAGGACTCTGGAAACACCATATATTTT. Protein product: CASRSSTFRQDSGNTIYF.

The chain carries TRBV29-1 and TRBJ1-3, with 8 bases aligning to TRBD1. CDR1 and CDR2 from the germline V gene are SQVTM and ANQGSEA. Germline trimming cut 7 bases from V and 4 bases from J; bases unmatched to any gene: 9. This CDR3 spans 14 amino acids. CDR3 sequence: CSALGQDLGNTIYF. Written as DNA, the CDR3 is TGCAGCGCTTTGGGACAGGACCTAGGAAACACCATATATTTT.

This chain connects TRBV2 to TRBJ2-7, with 11 bases lining up with TRBD2. Germline V lookup: CDR1 SNHLY, CDR2 FYNNEI. This CDR3 contains 17 residues. V lost 6 bases and J lost 3; bases outside the gene matches: 13. The CDR3 spells CASRGGLAGGPIYEQYF. The DNA for the CDR3 is TGTGCCAGCAGGGGAGGGCTAGCGGGAGGCCCAATCTACGAGCAGTACTTC.

The V call is TRBV18, the J call TRBJ2-7; 8 nucleotides agree with TRBD2. The junction had 12 bases not matched to a gene; V was cut back by 7 bases and J by 7 bases. Germline CDR1 is KGHSH and CDR2 is LQKENI. This CDR3 contains 14 residues. As DNA, the CDR3 is TGTGCCAGCTGGGCGGGAGGCCCAAGGAGTGAGCAGTACTTC. This translates into CASWAGGPRSEQYF. Drawing the rest from reference TRBV18 and TRBJ2-7, the complete variable domain is NAGVMQNPRHLVRRRGQEARLRCSPMKGHSHVYWYRQLPEEGLKFMVYLQKENIIDESGMPKERFSAEFPKEGPSILRIQQVVRGDSAAYFCASWAGGPRSEQYFGPGTRLTVT.

The rearrangement joins TRBV19 to TRBJ1-4; unclear D gene. The CDR3 consists of 14 residues. Trimming shortened V by 7 bases and J by 1 base, and 10 bases separated the two germline ends. Germline lookup yields CDR1 LNHDA and CDR2 SQIVND (reference sequence). The CDR3 region has the DNA TGTGCCAGTAAAGAACAAGTAACTAATGAAAAACTGTTTTTT. Amino acid sequence: CASKEQVTNEKLFF.